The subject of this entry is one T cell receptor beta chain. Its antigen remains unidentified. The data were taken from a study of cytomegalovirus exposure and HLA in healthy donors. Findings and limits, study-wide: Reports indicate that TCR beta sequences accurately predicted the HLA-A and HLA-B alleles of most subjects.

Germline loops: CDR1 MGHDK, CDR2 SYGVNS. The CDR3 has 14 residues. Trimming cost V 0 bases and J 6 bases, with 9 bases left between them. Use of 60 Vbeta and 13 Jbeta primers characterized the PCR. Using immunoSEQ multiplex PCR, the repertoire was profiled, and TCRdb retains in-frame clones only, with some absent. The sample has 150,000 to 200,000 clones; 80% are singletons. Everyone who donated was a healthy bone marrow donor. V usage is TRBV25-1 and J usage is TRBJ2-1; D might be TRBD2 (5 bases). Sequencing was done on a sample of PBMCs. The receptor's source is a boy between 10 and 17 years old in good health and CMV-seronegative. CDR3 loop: CASSEYARGNEQFF. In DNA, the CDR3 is TGTGCCAGCAGTGAATATGCCCGGGGCAATGAGCAGTTCTTC.